A selection of T cell receptor beta chains follows, all from one sample in a study of shared clonotypes between healthy human individuals. Repertoires were generated with immunoSEQ multiplex PCR, while TCRdb's copy carries only in-frame clones and drops some. This table has about 1.5 million clones, 95% to 99% appearing once. Material for sequencing was naive CD4+ T cells sorted from blood. The source of these receptors is a man aged 25 to 40 in good health. Both conserved end residues are part of each CDR3. The D gene is left open where the match is weak. Only some rows state a clone size, as once, few, many or a class for expanded clones.

>TRBJ2-5|.|TRBV28|TRBD2
TGTGCCAGCAGTTTACTAGCGGAAGAGACCCAGTACTTC
CASSLLAEETQYF
>TRBJ2-7|once|TRBV9|.
TGTGCCAGCAGCGTAGAATTTGAGGCCCACTTTGCCGAGCAGTACTTC
CASSVEFEAHFAEQYF
>TRBJ1-5|.|TRBV6-1|TRBD1
TGTGCCAGCAGTTCCCGACAGGGTAGCAATCAGCCCCAGCATTTT
CASSSRQGSNQPQHF
>TRBJ2-1|.|TRBV18|.
TGTGCCAGCTCACCCCTAAGATCGAATGAGCAGTTCTTC
CASSPLRSNEQFF
>TRBJ1-5|once|TRBV19|TRBD1
TGTGCCAGTAGTATAGACACAGGGGGCAGGAGCAATCAGCCCCAGCATTTT
CASSIDTGGRSNQPQHF
>TRBJ2-3|.|TRBV30|TRBD1
TGTGCCTGGAGTGCCAGGGGGCTTACAGATACGCAGTATTTT
CAWSARGLTDTQYF
>TRBJ2-7|.|TRBV2|TRBD2
TGTGCCAGCACCTCACTTACTAGCGGCTACGAGCAGTACTTC
CASTSLTSGYEQYF
>TRBJ2-1|.|TRBV7-9|.
TGTGCCAGCAGCCCGAGGCAGGACTTGGAGCAGTTCTTC
CASSPRQDLEQFF
>TRBJ2-7|.|TRBV18|TRBD2
TGTGCCAGCTCCCCGGGACTAGCGGGAGCTGGGTCCTACGAGCAGTACTTC
CASSPGLAGAGSYEQYF
>TRBJ2-1|.|TRBV5-4|.
TGTGCCAGCAGCGGGACTCTGCTCCCCTACAATGAGCAGTTCTTC
CASSGTLLPYNEQFF
>TRBJ2-7|.|TRBV7-2|.
TGTGCCAGCAGCTTAGGCCCCCCTTCGGCCTACGAGCAGTACTTC
CASSLGPPSAYEQYF
>TRBJ2-1|once|TRBV13|.
TGTGCCAGCAGCTTAGGTCTTCGGTTGGCACTAGGGGATGAGCAGTTCTTC
CASSLGLRLALGDEQFF
>TRBJ2-3|.|TRBV28|.
TGTGCCAGCAGTTCCCTCGGTCAGGGGGATACGCAGTATTTT
CASSSLGQGDTQYF
>TRBJ2-6|.|TRBV6-6|.
TGTGCCAGCAGTCGGGCAGTCTCTGGGGCCAACGTCCTGACTTTC
CASSRAVSGANVLTF
>TRBJ2-1|.|TRBV5-5|.
TGTGCCAGCAGCCAGACTAGTTACAATGAGCAGTTCTTC
CASSQTSYNEQFF
>TRBJ2-7|.|TRBV9|.
TGTGCCAGCAGCGCCCTCTGGGGCTCCTACGAGCAGTACTTC
CASSALWGSYEQYF
>TRBJ2-1|once|TRBV13|.
TGTGCCAGCAGCTCAGTCTTGACCCACCTGGACACGTACAATGAGCAGTTCTTC
CASSSVLTHLDTYNEQFF
>TRBJ1-1|.|TRBV6-5|.
TGTGCCAGCTTCAGACGAGCTGAAGCTTTCTTT
CASFRRAEAFF
>TRBJ2-5|.|TRBV5-1|.
TGCGCCAGCAGCCCGGAGGTTGGACGCCAAGAGACCCAGTACTTC
CASSPEVGRQETQYF
>TRBJ2-2|.|TRBV18|.
TGTGCCAGCTATCCCCACCGAAGCCCGAACACCGGGGAGCTGTTTTTT
CASYPHRSPNTGELFF
>TRBJ2-5|.|TRBV25-1|TRBD2
TGTGCCAGCAGTGAAGCGGGACTAGCGGGAGGGGAGACCCAGTACTTC
CASSEAGLAGGETQYF
>TRBJ1-1|.|TRBV11-2|TRBD1
TGTGCCAGCAGCTCCGCTTCCAGATTGGGACAGAACTCACTTGAAGCTTTCTTT
CASSSASRLGQNSLEAFF
>TRBJ2-7|.|TRBV2|.
TGTGCCAGCAGTCTGGACAGCTACGAGCAGTACTTC
CASSLDSYEQYF
>TRBJ1-5|.|TRBV10-3|.
TGTGCCATCAGTGAATCGACCCTAGGGGACCAGCCCCAGCATTTT
CAISESTLGDQPQHF
>TRBJ1-5|.|TRBV6-1|.
TGTGCCAGCAGCCCTGGAGGGGGCAATCAGCCCCAGCATTTT
CASSPGGGNQPQHF
>TRBJ2-1|.|TRBV18|.
TGTGCCAGCTCACCACGATTGGACCCCGGGAGTAGTAATGAGCAGTTCTTC
CASSPRLDPGSSNEQFF
>TRBJ1-4|once|TRBV5-1|TRBD1
TGCGCCAGCAAAAAGGAGGGGGCACCTAATGAAAAACTGTTTTTT
CASKKEGAPNEKLFF
>TRBJ1-5|.|TRBV27|.
TGTGCCAGCAGTTTTATCGGGGACGCTCCTAGCAATCAGCCCCAGCATTTT
CASSFIGDAPSNQPQHF
>TRBJ1-2|.|TRBV27|TRBD1
TGTGCCAGCAGGGGAACAGGGGGCGGCTATGGCTACACCTTC
CASRGTGGGYGYTF
>TRBJ1-4|.|TRBV28|.
TGTGCCAGCAGTACCCCGACAGAAGATGAAAAACTGTTTTTT
CASSTPTEDEKLFF
>TRBJ2-3|.|TRBV2|.
TGTGCCAGCAGTGATTGGCGGGCTCGCACAGATACGCAGTATTTT
CASSDWRARTDTQYF
>TRBJ2-7|once|TRBV19|.
TGTGCCAGTAGTATCCGGCGAGACTCCTACGAGCAGTACTTC
CASSIRRDSYEQYF
>TRBJ1-2|.|TRBV4-3|.
TGCGCCAGCAGCCAAGACGTCTGGGCGGACGGCTACACCTTC
CASSQDVWADGYTF
>TRBJ2-3|.|TRBV5-8|.
TGTGCCAGCAGCTTGTACCGACAGGGAGGCGCAGATACGCAGTATTTT
CASSLYRQGGADTQYF
>TRBJ2-7|.|TRBV2|TRBD1
TGTGCCAGCAAGGGACAGGCCTACGAGCAGTACTTC
CASKGQAYEQYF
>TRBJ2-2|.|TRBV5-5|.
TGTGCCAGCAGAAAGGGGAGTTCGAACACCGGGGAGCTGTTTTTT
CASRKGSSNTGELFF
>TRBJ1-2|.|TRBV5-6|.
TGTGCCAGCAGCTTAAACTTGGTCTACACCTTC
CASSLNLVYTF
>TRBJ2-7|.|TRBV6-1|.
TGTGCCAGCAAGTGGACCTACGAGCAGTACTTC
CASKWTYEQYF
>TRBJ2-7|.|TRBV18|.
TGTGCCAGCTCACCGGGCTACGAGCAGTACTTC
CASSPGYEQYF
>TRBJ2-7|.|TRBV7-6|.
TGTGCCAGCAGCCCGCGCGGGCCTTCCTACGAGCAGTACTTC
CASSPRGPSYEQYF
>TRBJ2-1|.|TRBV20-1|.
TGCAGTGCTAGACTAGCTAATGAGCAGTTCTTC
CSARLANEQFF
>TRBJ2-1|.|TRBV6-1|.
TGTGCCAGCAGTCCCTTGCAGGCAGTTAACAATGAGCAGTTCTTC
CASSPLQAVNNEQFF